These 14 T cell receptor beta chains came from one sample sequenced in a study of Graves' ophthalmopathy and Graves' hyperthyroidism. RNA transcripts were the template, and TCR beta CDR3 regions were amplified from them. HTBI-primed RT-PCR formed the first round, and a multiplex PCR formed the second. Via MiXCR, TCRdb re-called the multiplex PCR reads, giving one row per CDR3 protein. The data hold some 750,000 distinct CDR3 sequences, with approximately 40% observed a single time. Sequencing was carried out using peripheral blood. All receptors come from an adult man with Graves' ophthalmopathy.

In its sample, this clonotype was seen many times. The junction differs from germline at one of its ends, possibly a read error. The chain uses TRBV7-4 and TRBJ1-5; D remains unclear. There are 13 residues in the CDR3. Germline values: CDR1 SGHVT, CDR2 SQSDAQ. The CDR3 bases are TGTGCCAGCAACCCTTCGTCTAGGGAGGCTTATAATTTT. Its translation: CASNPSSREAYNF.

V gene TRBV6-5 combines with J gene TRBJ1-2; D possibly corresponds to TRBD1 (5 bases). The germline CDR1 and CDR2 sequences are MNHEY and SVGAGI. V was shortened by 7 bases and J by 6 bases, with 15 bases between the two germline ends. This CDR3 contains 13 residues. The CDR3 region has the DNA TGTGCCAGCACACCTGGGGCGTCTAATGGCTACACCTTC. Translating it yields CASTPGASNGYTF.

This clonotype appeared a few times. V and J are TRBV28 and TRBJ1-5, with 10 bases matching TRBD1. CDR3 length: 15 residues. J lost 1 base, V lost 6 bases, and 3 bases had no gene match. Germline loops: CDR1 MDHEN, CDR2 SYDVKM. The CDR3 DNA sequence: TGTGCCAGCAGAGACAGGGGGCCCAGCAATCAGCCCCAGCATTTT. It yields the protein CASRDRGPSNQPQHF.

This clonotype was detected many times. The V and J genes are TRBV15 and TRBJ1-5; TRBD1 aligns across 11 bases. This CDR3 is 17 amino acids long. The V and J ends lost 0 bases and 6 bases, in that order; junction bases with no gene match: 7. Germline V lookup: CDR1 LNHNV, CDR2 YYDKDF (reference sequence). CDR3 bases: TGTGCCACCAGCAGAGATCGGGGGACAGGGGGTACTCAGCCCCAGCATTTT. This encodes CATSRDRGTGGTQPQHF.

At least ten counts were recorded for this clonotype. J is TRBJ1-6 and V is TRBV7-9; TRBD1 matches 9 bases. J lost 8 bases, V lost 5 bases, and 4 bases had no gene match. Germline V gene data show CDR1 as SEHNR and CDR2 as FQNEAQ (reference sequence). The CDR3 consists of 14 residues. CDR3 sequence: CASSTDRGDSPLHF. In DNA, the CDR3 is TGTGCCAGCAGCACGGACAGGGGTGATTCACCCCTCCACTTT.

The V call is TRBV19, the J call TRBJ2-5; the D gene is possibly TRBD1 (5 bases). V shed 10 bases and J shed 2 bases, with 14 bases lying between them. The CDR3 length is 13 residues. Germline CDR1 LNHDA, CDR2 SQIVND (reference sequence). The CDR3 sequence is CAKGLARQETQYF. CDR3 DNA: TGTGCCAAGGGGTTGGCTAGACAAGAGACCCAGTACTTC.

This clonotype was seen only a few times. J is TRBJ2-2 and V is TRBV25-1; D not resolved. Looked up from germline, CDR1 is MGHDK and CDR2 is SYGVNS. The CDR3 length is 13 residues. V dropped 2 bases and J dropped 7 bases, with 8 bases sitting between them. CDR3 sequence (DNA): TGTGCCAGCAGTGAAACGCTGGTCGGGGAGCTGTTTTTT. Protein: CASSETLVGELFF.

In its sample, this clonotype was seen a few times. This chain joins TRBV5-1 and TRBJ1-5; D is undetermined. The germline gives CDR1 SGHRS, CDR2 YFSETQ. This CDR3 region has 15 residues. V lost 3 bases and J lost 0, with 10 bases in between. CDR3 residues: CASSSEGYSNQPQHF. CDR3 coding DNA: TGCGCCAGCAGCTCCGAGGGATATAGCAATCAGCCCCAGCATTTT.

This sequence joins TRBV19 and TRBJ1-2; a weak D match, TRBD1 (5 bases). Trimming cost V 5 bases and J 4 bases, with 20 bases left between them. CDR1 LNHDA and CDR2 SQIVND come from the germline V gene (reference sequence). The CDR3 extends over 16 amino acids. The CDR3 region is CASSGRDGQFLYGYTF. The CDR3 DNA reads as TGTGCCAGTAGTGGTCGGGACGGGCAGTTCCTCTATGGCTACACCTTC.

Of note for this clonotype: Mismatch with germline at one junction end may stem from a read error. The chain is built from TRBV6-6 and TRBJ2-5, with D possibly TRBD1 on 6 matching bases. Germline V lookup: CDR1 MNHNY, CDR2 SVGAGI (reference sequence). CDR3 length equals 14 residues. The CDR3 DNA follows: TGTGCCAGCACTTACAGGGATTACCAAGAGACCCAGTACTTC. Its protein is CASTYRDYQETQYF.

This chain joins TRBV6-4 and TRBJ2-2, with 7 bases fitting TRBD1. This CDR3 region has 17 residues. V was pared by 6 bases and J by 4 bases, with 14 bases of the junction left unmatched. Germline V gives CDR1 MRHNA, CDR2 SNTAGT. The CDR3, as DNA: TGTGCCAGCAGCCCTAGAGGGGGCAGCCGCGTCACCGGGGAGCTGTTTTTT. As protein: CASSPRGGSRVTGELFF.

This clonotype turned up a few times. The gene calls are TRBV16 and TRBJ1-5; D not resolved. Deletions cut 5 bases from V and 5 bases from J, with 16 bases between. The CDR3 length is 15 residues. Germline-derived CDR1 and CDR2 are KGHSY and FQNENV. CDR3 DNA: TGTGCCAGCAGCAAGGGAGGGAAAACGGATCAGCCCCAGCATTTT. This sequence encodes CASSKGGKTDQPQHF.

Remarks on this clonotype: Compared with germline, one end of the junction differs, possibly owing to a read error. V gene TRBV24-1 combines with J gene TRBJ1-1, with 10 bases fitting TRBD1. Germline-derived CDR1 and CDR2 are KGHDR and SFDVKD. CDR3 size: 14 residues. CDR3 sequence (DNA): TGTGCCACCAGTGACCCAGGGACAGGGGTCTTAAAGGCTTTT. Amino acids: CATSDPGTGVLKAF.

This clonotype was observed at least ten times. The chain uses TRBV10-3 and TRBJ2-5, with 12 bases matching TRBD1. Trimming cost V 3 bases and J 4 bases; bases outside gene matches: 18. Per germline, CDR1 ENHRY and CDR2 SYGVKD. The CDR3 loop spans 20 amino acids. The CDR3 sequence is CAISDVPGQGASSGGETQYF. The CDR3 DNA is TGTGCCATCAGTGACGTCCCGGGACAGGGGGCGAGTTCGGGCGGAGAGACCCAGTACTTC.